Shown below are 23 T cell receptor beta chains from a single sample sequenced in a study of blood T cell repertoires in COVID-19. The protocol was immunoSEQ multiplex PCR, while the TCRdb copy is restricted to in-frame clones and leaves out a portion. The sample lists around 170,000 clones, 89% occurring once. The sample consisted of peripheral blood. These TCRs come from a man aged 60 to 69 with acute or convalescent COVID-19.

This chain uses TRBV30 with TRBJ2-1, with 9 bases aligning to TRBD2. CDR1 GTSNPN and CDR2 SVGIG come from the germline V gene (reference sequence). V lost 3 bases and J lost 9; bases outside the gene matches: 15. The CDR3 spans 16 residues. In nucleotides, the CDR3 is TGTGCCTGGAGGTACCTAGCGGGAACACGCGGGGGTGAGCAGTTCTTC. Its translation is CAWRYLAGTRGGEQFF. The variable domain in full, with the rest retrieved from reference TRBV30 and TRBJ2-1, is SQTIHQWPATLVQPVGSPLSLECTVEGTSNPNLYWYRQAAGRGLQLLFYSVGIGQISSEVPQNLSASRPQDRQFILSSKKLLLSDSGFYLCAWRYLAGTRGGEQFFGPGTRLTVL.

This clone was observed a handful of times. The chain uses TRBV6-2 or TRBV6-3 and TRBJ1-6; D call uncertain. There are 13 residues in the CDR3. Deletions cut 2 bases from V and 9 bases from J, with 8 bases between. Per germline, CDR1 MNHEY and CDR2 SVGEGT. In DNA, the CDR3 is TGTGCCAGCAGTTACGAAGGGAGTTCACCCCTCCACTTT. Amino acid sequence: CASSYEGSSPLHF.

The chain has TRBV6-5 and TRBJ2-3; 7 bases line up with TRBD1. The CDR3 runs 15 residues. With V trimmed by 5 bases and J by 2 bases, 7 bases remained unmatched. Germline assignment: CDR1 MNHEY and CDR2 SVGAGI. CDR3 sequence: CASSKGQIVTDTQYF. In nucleotides, the CDR3 is TGTGCCAGCAGTAAGGGACAGATAGTCACAGATACGCAGTATTTT.

Here the CDR3 reads CASGSGRNNSPLHF. As DNA, the CDR3 is TGTGCCAGCGGTAGCGGACGGAATAATTCACCCCTCCACTTT. The chain links TRBV3-1 (or the pseudogene TRBV3-2) to TRBJ1-6; D unclear. CDR3 length equals 14 residues. The V end lost 8 bases, the J end lost 5 bases, and 13 bases lay between the germline ends. Germline V CDR1 and CDR2: LGHDT, YNNKEL (reference sequence).

The rearrangement joins TRBV2 to TRBJ1-5; the match to TRBD1 covers 7 bases. J was trimmed by 6 bases and V by 5 bases; bases with no gene match: 7. Per the germline V gene, CDR1 is SNHLY and CDR2 is FYNNEI. The CDR3 contains 14 residues. CDR3 DNA: TGTGCCAGCAGTCGACAGGGAATCCCTCAGCCCCAGCATTTT. Protein sequence: CASSRQGIPQPQHF. The full variable domain, completed using reference TRBV2 and TRBJ1-5, is EPEVTQTPSHQVTQMGQEVILRCVPISNHLYFYWYRQILGQKVEFLVSFYNNEISEKSEIFDDQFSVERPDGSNFTLKIRSTKLEDSAMYFCASSRQGIPQPQHFGDGTRLSIL.

This chain uses TRBV6-5 with TRBJ1-1, with a weak D call TRBD1 (6 bases). The germline V and J ends were trimmed by 8 bases and 0 bases, with 13 bases remaining between them. Germline assignment: CDR1 MNHEY and CDR2 SVGAGI. This CDR3 spans 14 amino acids. The CDR3 DNA sequence: TGTGCCAGCGGTTCCGGACAGATGAACACTGAAGCTTTCTTT. Translation: CASGSGQMNTEAFF.

The rearrangement links TRBV7-8 to TRBJ1-5, with TRBD1 identical over 7 bases. V shed 3 bases and J 8 bases; nucleotides not matched to a gene: 22. The CDR3 extends over 19 amino acids. Germline CDR1 and CDR2: SGHVS and FQNEAQ. CDR3 loop: CASSFRTDRHRNMVKPQHF. CDR3 in DNA: TGTGCCAGCAGCTTCAGAACGGACAGGCACAGAAATATGGTAAAGCCCCAGCATTTT.

This sequence joins TRBV3-1 (or the pseudogene TRBV3-2) and TRBJ1-5; tentatively, D is TRBD1 (6 bases). Germline V lookup: CDR1 LGHDT, CDR2 YNNKEL (reference sequence). The CDR3 runs to 15 residues. The ends were cut back, 1 base at V and 6 bases at J, with 13 bases in the middle. The CDR3 reads CASSQGTGRGQPQHF. The CDR3, as DNA: TGTGCCAGCAGCCAAGGTACAGGGCGCGGTCAGCCCCAGCATTTT.

The CDR3 protein is CAWNQRDRAIRELFF. As DNA, the CDR3 is TGTGCCTGGAACCAACGGGACAGGGCGATCCGGGAGCTGTTTTTT. The gene calls are TRBV30 and TRBJ2-2, with 9 positions matching TRBD1. With V trimmed by 4 bases and J by 9 bases, 12 bases remained unmatched. Germline V gives CDR1 GTSNPN, CDR2 SVGIG (reference sequence). This CDR3 spans 15 amino acids. Variable domain in full (rest from reference TRBV30 and TRBJ2-2): SQTIHQWPATLVQPVGSPLSLECTVEGTSNPNLYWYRQAAGRGLQLLFYSVGIGQISSEVPQNLSASRPQDRQFILSSKKLLLSDSGFYLCAWNQRDRAIRELFFGEGSRLTVL.

This chain links TRBV7-6 with TRBJ2-7; D is unresolved. Trimming took off 2 bases at V and 4 bases at J, with 6 bases between the two ends. CDR3 length equals 12 residues. Germline V gene sequence: CDR1 SGHVS, CDR2 FNYEAQ. CDR3 region: CASSLSGYEQYF. The CDR3 coding sequence is TGTGCCAGCAGCTTATCCGGGTACGAGCAGTACTTC.

The chain carries TRBV9 and TRBJ2-2, with D hard to call. The CDR3 has 14 residues. Germline loops: CDR1 SGDLS, CDR2 YYNGEE. Trimming stripped 0 bases from V and 2 bases from J, with 5 bases between. The CDR3 DNA reads TGTGCCAGCAGCGTAGAGAGTAACACCGGGGAGCTGTTTTTT. Translating gives CASSVESNTGELFF.

V and J are TRBV5-1 and TRBJ1-4; 9 bases line up with TRBD1. V shed 3 bases and J 8 bases; nucleotides not matched to a gene: 8. CDR3 size: 15 residues. Germline V gene data show CDR1 as SGHRS and CDR2 as YFSETQ. CDR3 region: CASSWGQGVGEKLFF. CDR3 in DNA: TGCGCCAGCAGCTGGGGACAGGGTGTAGGGGAAAAACTGTTTTTT.

The chain couples TRBV7-6 to TRBJ1-1, with TRBD1 identical over 7 bases. This CDR3 has 14 amino acids. The J segment lost 1 base and the V segment lost 5 bases, leaving 4 bases of the junction unmatched. Germline V gene data show CDR1 as SGHVS and CDR2 as FNYEAQ. The DNA of the CDR3 is TGTGCCAGCAGCCCAAACAGGGGGAACACTGAAGCTTTCTTT. Amino acids: CASSPNRGNTEAFF.

This clone showed up just once. This rearrangement joins TRBV5-6 to TRBJ2-1; possible D gene TRBD1, 5 bases. V gave up 3 bases and J gave up 3 bases, with 10 bases separating them. The germline V gene has CDR1 SGHDT and CDR2 YYEEEE. The CDR3 spans 14 residues. The CDR3 DNA is TGTGCCAGCAGCTACGAAGGGGACTACAATGAGCAGTTCTTC. This encodes CASSYEGDYNEQFF.

The chain links TRBV5-4 to TRBJ2-1; the match to TRBD2 covers 10 bases. The CDR3 is 17 residues long. Germline V gives CDR1 SGHNT, CDR2 YYREEE (reference sequence). V shed 3 bases, J shed 7 bases, and the junction held 13 bases outside the gene matches. The DNA for the CDR3 is TGTGCCAGCAGCTCCGCGCAGCGGGGGGGCCTTAGGAATGAGCAGTTCTTC. Translated, it gives CASSSAQRGGLRNEQFF.

CDR3 DNA sequence: TGTGCCAGCAGCTCTTATTCGGGACAGGGCAGGCTACAAGAGACCCAGTACTTC. This translates into CASSSYSGQGRLQETQYF. The chain is built from TRBV7-9 and TRBJ2-5, with 9 positions matching TRBD1. Unmatched junction bases numbered 14, after V lost 4 bases and J lost 2 bases. CDR3 length: 18 residues. Germline-derived CDR1 and CDR2 are SEHNR and FQNEAQ (reference sequence).

This chain joins TRBV6-5 and TRBJ1-2; possibly TRBD1 for D (6 bases). The germline CDR1 and CDR2 sequences are MNHEY and SVGAGI. There are 16 residues in the CDR3. V lost 4 bases and J lost 4, with 19 bases in between. The CDR3 nucleotides read TGTGCCAGCAGTTTGGGCGCCGGGGGGGCCCCCTATGGCTACACCTTC. It is translated as CASSLGAGGAPYGYTF.

This clone showed up just a few times. The CDR3: CASSEWGVSSHDIDGYTF. The CDR3 bases are TGTGCCAGCAGTGAGTGGGGAGTCTCTAGCCATGACATAGATGGCTACACCTTC. The chain is built from TRBV2 and TRBJ1-2; no definite D call. This CDR3 spans 18 amino acids. The ends were cut back, 3 bases at V and 6 bases at J, with 26 bases in the middle. Per the germline V gene, CDR1 is SNHLY and CDR2 is FYNNEI.

This chain connects TRBV4-1 to TRBJ1-1; D is possibly TRBD1 (5 bases). Deletions cut 4 bases from V and 4 bases from J, with 13 bases between. This CDR3 is built from 14 residues. Germline V lookup: CDR1 MGHRA, CDR2 YSYEKL. The CDR3, as DNA: TGCGCCAGCAGCCCCAGGGATGTGGGCACTGAAGCTTTCTTT. Translating it yields CASSPRDVGTEAFF.

J is TRBJ2-7 and V is TRBV5-1; 7 bases match TRBD1. CDR3 length: 15 residues. The ends lost 1 base at V and 0 bases at J; junction bases unmatched: 4. Germline assignment: CDR1 SGHRS and CDR2 YFSETQ. CDR3 amino acids: CASSLMGQYSYEQYF. Here the CDR3 DNA reads TGCGCCAGCAGCTTGATGGGACAGTACTCCTACGAGCAGTACTTC.

The V and J genes are TRBV7-2 and TRBJ1-4, with 9 bases that match TRBD1. The V and J ends lost 4 bases and 6 bases, in that order; junction bases with no gene match: 3. Germline V gives CDR1 SGHTA, CDR2 FQGNSA. The CDR3 consists of 14 residues. The CDR3 sequence is CASSSGTGYEKLFF. The DNA of the CDR3 is TGTGCCAGCAGCTCCGGGACAGGGTATGAAAAACTGTTTTTT.

This chain connects TRBV6-6 to TRBJ1-2, with 9 bases aligning to TRBD1. Germline CDR1 MNHNY, CDR2 SVGAGI (reference sequence). V lost 5 bases and J lost 8; bases outside the gene matches: 12. The CDR3 contains 15 residues. CDR3 residues: CASSPQGQGGIGYTF. DNA for the CDR3: TGTGCCAGCAGTCCCCAGGGACAGGGAGGGATAGGCTACACCTTC.

The chain combines TRBV4-3 with TRBJ1-6; tentative D call: TRBD1 (5 bases). V was pared by 3 bases and J by 3 bases, with 9 bases between. CDR3 length: 15 amino acids. Germline CDR1 and CDR2: LGHNA and YSLEER. DNA of the CDR3: TGCGCCAGCAGCCAGCAAAGGGGCTATAATTCACCCCTCCACTTT. The encoded protein is CASSQQRGYNSPLHF.